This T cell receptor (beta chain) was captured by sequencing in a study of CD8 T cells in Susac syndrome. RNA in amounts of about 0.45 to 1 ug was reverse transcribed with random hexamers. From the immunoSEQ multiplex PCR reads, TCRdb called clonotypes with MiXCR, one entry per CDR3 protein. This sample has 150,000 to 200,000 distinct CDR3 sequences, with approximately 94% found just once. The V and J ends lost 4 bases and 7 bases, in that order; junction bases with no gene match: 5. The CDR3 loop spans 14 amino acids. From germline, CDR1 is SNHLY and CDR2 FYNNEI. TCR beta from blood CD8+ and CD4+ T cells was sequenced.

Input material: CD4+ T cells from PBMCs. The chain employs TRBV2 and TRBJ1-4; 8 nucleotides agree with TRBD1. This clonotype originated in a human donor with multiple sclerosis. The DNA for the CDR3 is TGTGCCAGCAGTGGACAGGGGCTAGGTGAAAAACTGTTTTTT. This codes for CASSGQGLGEKLFF.